This T cell receptor beta chain was sequenced for a study of long-term antiretroviral therapy in people with HIV. Researchers report immunoSEQ v3.0 was run at survey level. TCRdb's table, derived via immunoSEQ multiplex PCR, lists solely in-frame clones and lacks some. The table shows about 32,000 clones, with 85% occurring only once. Germline CDR1 ENHRY, CDR2 SYGVKD. This CDR3 is built from 14 residues. V shed 7 bases and J shed 6 bases, with 16 bases lying between them. The receptor comes from a man younger than 30 with HIV. This rearrangement joins TRBV10-3 to TRBJ2-1; D is unresolved. The material sequenced was unsorted PBMCs, taken approximately 3.3 years after starting antiretroviral therapy. The chain's CDR3 is CAIMKLSRSNEQFF. The DNA of the CDR3 is TGTGCCATCATGAAGCTTTCTCGGTCCAATGAGCAGTTCTTC.